This TCR beta chain comes out of a study of PD-1 and CTLA-4 blockade in melanoma. V lost 4 bases and J lost 0; bases outside the gene matches: 5. This CDR3 has 15 residues. The germline V gene encodes CDR1 SGHRS and CDR2 YFSETQ. Repertoires were generated with immunoSEQ multiplex PCR, while TCRdb's copy carries only in-frame clones and drops some. The sample gives around 29,000 clones, about 88% of which show up once; roughly 8.1% is in the top ten. The source is a human donor with melanoma. This specimen consisted of CD8+ T cells from peripheral blood, obtained before anti-PD-1 treatment. The genes are TRBV5-1 and TRBJ2-7; 9 positions match TRBD1. The CDR3 protein is CASSHGTGSSYEQYF. In DNA, the CDR3 is TGCGCCAGCAGCCACGGGACAGGGAGCTCCTACGAGCAGTACTTC.